This TCR beta chain is from a study of blood T cell repertoires in COVID-19. As handled by the study authors: Cell counts per sample came from amplifying reference gene primers. Assay used: immunoSEQ multiplex PCR; TCRdb lists only in-frame clones, some missing. Clone size and V and J calls were adopted from that table, with D and trimming inferred from the DNA. The repertoire holds 130,000 to 150,000 clones, with about 83% as singletons. Shortly before study entry, within 2 weeks, exposed participants had met a COVID-19 case. The sequencing sample was made of PBMCs or T cells enriched from blood (not recorded which). The receptor comes from a woman between 45 and 60 years old who had been exposed to COVID-19.

The CDR3 nucleotides are TGTGCCAGCAGTGTGGATCGGGAGGAGGAGAATGAAAAACTGTTTTTT. It encodes CASSVDREEENEKLFF. The rearrangement links TRBV2 to TRBJ1-4; D is ambiguous. This CDR3 spans 16 amino acids. Germline V CDR1 and CDR2: SNHLY, FYNNEI. V lost 4 bases and J lost 5, with 17 bases in between.